This T cell receptor delta chain was obtained from a study of human gamma delta and Vdelta1 T cells (dated by TCRdb to 2017 to 2018). For context, the study as a whole: In this study, the researchers looked at Delta One T cells, which are Vd1+ gamma-delta T cells, to see how well they work as cytotoxic effectors against acute myeloid leukemia.

Remarks on this clone: Its antigen target is currently unknown. One base away there is no much larger clone; base qualities are not given.

The library was obtained by PCR. The run used an Illumina MiSeq. With CATT, TCRdb called clones again from the public reads; duplicate DNA rows were later joined. The sample table shows about 6,300 delta-chain clones, and 35% to 45% are seen once. 9% of the sample is taken by the ten largest. Looking up the germline V gene yields CDR1 TSWWSYY and CDR2 QGS. Its CDR3 holds 20 amino acids, cysteine through phenylalanine. Only the CDR3 region is kept as DNA, spanning 60 bases read in frame from base 1. V is reduced by 0 bases and J by 4 bases, leaving a spacing of 27 bases between them. The investigation overall reported the following: According to the report, Delta One T cells were polyclonal and showed broad cytotoxic targeting of acute myeloid leukemia.

The sequence joins TRDV1 to TRDJ1; the D call is tentative, TRDD2 or TRDD3, as each matches 5 bases. The sequenced material came from Vdelta1 gamma-delta T cells from blood grown in culture (DOT cells). This sample's cell subset or site label indicates: Delta One T cells, in vitro expanded/differentiated Vd1+ gamma-delta T cells. The TCR originated in a human donor in good health. The base sequence is TGTGCTCTTGGGGAACTGCAGTCCCCCTTTCCTTGGGGCAGGGGCGATAAACTCATCTTT. It specifies CALGELQSPFPWGRGDKLIF.